This TCR beta chain comes out of a study of T cell changes during pregnancy in multiple sclerosis. Sequencing was performed with immunoSEQ multiplex PCR; in TCRdb, only in-frame clones are kept and a portion is missing. The table shows around 71,000 clones, with 85% to 95% occurring only once. After removal of 4 bases from V and 4 bases from J, the junction contained 5 bases not matched to a gene. This CDR3 comprises 14 residues. CDR1 is GTSNPN, CDR2 SVGIG, per germline (reference sequence). The TCR sequence derives from a female donor with multiple sclerosis, enrolled in a pregnancy study. The sequences come from peripheral blood, collected in the third trimester of pregnancy. The chain recombines TRBV30 with TRBJ2-5, with TRBD1 matching over 11 bases. DNA of the CDR3: TGTGCCTGGACTCGGACAGGGGGCATAGAGACCCAGTACTTC. Translation gives CAWTRTGGIETQYF.